This TCR beta chain was sequenced in a study of post-analysis software for immune sequencing data. Regarding the study as a whole: Strong co-clustering by F measure was seen for same-batch samples. Patients carried several TRBV segments more frequently than controls did, and TRBV5-6, TRBV5-1 and TRBV20-1 were among them.

cDNA libraries of TCR beta carried unique molecular identifiers. MiXCR was run by TCRdb on the PCR reads, yielding one entry per CDR3 protein. This sample has around 500,000 distinct CDR3 sequences, with around a third found just once. Comments on this clonotype: Its antigen is as yet unknown.

V shed 5 bases, J shed 0 bases, and the junction held 5 bases outside the gene matches. This CDR3 has 17 residues. The germline gives CDR1 SGHRS, CDR2 YFSETQ. Sequencing was performed on blood. The chain joins TRBV5-1 to TRBJ2-2; 12 bases are a match to TRBD2. The sequence was obtained from a girl aged 2 to 17 with multiple sclerosis. The CDR3 loop reads CASRTSGGDANTGELFF. The CDR3 coding sequence is TGCGCCAGCAGGACTAGCGGGGGAGATGCGAACACCGGGGAGCTGTTTTTT. Combining the CDR3 with reference TRBV5-1 and TRBJ2-2 gives the whole variable domain KAGVTQTPRYLIKTRGQQVTLSCSPISGHRSVSWYQQTPGQGLQFLFEYFSETQRNKGNFPGRFSGRQFSNSRSEMNVSTLELGDSALYLCASRTSGGDANTGELFFGEGSRLTVL.